These 15 T cell receptor beta chains were all obtained from the same sample, sequenced in a study of T cell repertoires in cytomegalovirus infection. One entry per CDR3 protein results from TCRdb running MiXCR on the reads. This table has under 300,000 distinct CDR3 sequences, over 15% appearing once. The specimen was CD8+ T cells from PBMCs. These receptors all come from a human donor in good health (CMV status not recorded). Some clones in this sample may be carry-over from other donors' samples.

The chain has TRBV19 and TRBJ2-1; D assignment may be TRBD1 or TRBD2 (5 bases each). The CDR3 spans 17 residues. The germline V and J ends were trimmed by 2 bases and 2 bases, with 16 bases remaining between them. From germline, CDR1 is LNHDA and CDR2 SQIVND (reference sequence). In nucleotides, the CDR3 is TGTGCCAGTAGTATACACCGGGACCGAGCGACCTACAATGAGCAGTTCTTC. It is translated as CASSIHRDRATYNEQFF.

The rearrangement links TRBV2 to TRBJ2-6; the D is unclear. CDR1 and CDR2 (germline): SNHLY, FYNNEI. There are 14 residues in the CDR3. V lost 9 bases, J lost 0 bases, and 9 bases lay in between. The CDR3 DNA is TGTGCCAGTGACGGATACTCTGGGGCCAACGTCCTGACTTTC. It translates to CASDGYSGANVLTF. The variable domain in full, with the rest retrieved from reference TRBV2 and TRBJ2-6, is EPEVTQTPSHQVTQMGQEVILRCVPISNHLYFYWYRQILGQKVEFLVSFYNNEISEKSEIFDDQFSVERPDGSNFTLKIRSTKLEDSAMYFCASDGYSGANVLTFGAGSRLTVL.

This clonotype was counted at least ten times. The chain employs TRBV12-3 or TRBV12-4 and TRBJ1-5; the match to TRBD1 covers 10 bases. The CDR3 loop spans 13 amino acids. The junction had 3 bases not matched to a gene; V was cut back by 6 bases and J by 7 bases. The CDR3, as DNA: TGTGCCAGCAGCCCGACAGGGGGCCAGCCCCAGCATTTT. Translating it yields CASSPTGGQPQHF.

In its sample, this clonotype was seen many times. This chain uses TRBV7-9 with TRBJ2-1; D remains ambiguous. Germline V gene lookup returns CDR1 SEHNR and CDR2 FQNEAQ (reference sequence). The V end lost 1 base, the J end lost 9 bases, and 7 bases lay between the germline ends. This CDR3 is 12 amino acids long. CDR3 amino acids: CASSLVGTEQFF. The CDR3 DNA reads TGTGCCAGCAGCTTAGTTGGTACTGAGCAGTTCTTC. The variable domain in full, completed from reference TRBV7-9 and TRBJ2-1, reads DTGVSQNPRHKITKRGQNVTFRCDPISEHNRLYWYRQTLGQGPEFLTYFQNEAQLEKSRLLSDRFSAERPKGSFSTLEIQRTEQGDSAMYLCASSLVGTEQFFGPGTRLTVL.

The rearrangement links TRBV29-1 to TRBJ1-2; D perhaps matches TRBD1 (5 bases). CDR3 length: 12 amino acids. The V gene's germline CDR1 is SQVTM and CDR2 ANQGSEA. V lost 5 bases, J lost 5 bases, and 12 bases lay in between. CDR3 bases: TGCAGCGTTACAGGATTTTATTATGGCTACACCTTC. The encoded protein is CSVTGFYYGYTF.

This clonotype was seen a handful of times. This chain links TRBV20-1 with TRBJ2-1, with 9 bases aligning to TRBD1. Germline CDR1 reads DFQATT; CDR2 reads SNEGSKA (reference sequence). This CDR3 is built from 16 residues. The V segment lost 0 bases and the J segment 2 bases; nucleotides outside the gene matches: 5. The CDR3 spells CSARDGGQGPYNEQFF. CDR3 in DNA: TGCAGTGCTAGAGATGGGGGACAGGGCCCCTACAATGAGCAGTTCTTC.

In this sample, this clonotype turned up a few times. This chain's CDR3 is CSARVEGYEQYF. CDR3 coding DNA: TGCAGTGCTAGAGTGGAGGGTTACGAGCAGTACTTC. The V call is TRBV20-1, the J call TRBJ2-7; D possibly corresponds to TRBD2 (6 bases). CDR1 DFQATT and CDR2 SNEGSKA come from the germline V gene (reference sequence). This CDR3 has 12 residues. Trimming removed 1 base from V and 4 bases from J, with 8 bases in between.

This clonotype was picked up many times. The V gene is TRBV11-3, the J gene TRBJ1-6; 7 bases agree with TRBD1. Germline-derived CDR1 and CDR2 are SGHNT and YENEEA. V shed 0 bases, J shed 10 bases, and the junction held 12 bases outside the gene matches. This CDR3 is built from 17 residues. CDR3 amino acids: CASSLDHPTGYGSPLHF. The CDR3 bases are TGTGCCAGCAGCTTAGACCACCCGACAGGGTACGGATCACCCCTCCACTTT.

Many counts were recorded for this clonotype. CDR3 in DNA: TGTGCCATCAGTGAGTTATGGCGAATGAACACTGAAGCTTTCTTT. Translated: CAISELWRMNTEAFF. V and J are TRBV10-3 and TRBJ1-1, with D hard to call. Germline CDR1 is ENHRY and CDR2 is SYGVKD. Trimming stripped 1 base from V and 0 bases from J, with 9 bases between. The CDR3 runs to 15 residues.

This clonotype showed up just a few times. This chain joins TRBV5-1 and TRBJ2-2; D not certain. The V and J ends lost 4 bases and 4 bases respectively, with 8 bases between them. Germline values: CDR1 SGHRS, CDR2 YFSETQ. CDR3 length: 13 amino acids. The CDR3 spells CASSPTVTGELFF. The CDR3 DNA reads TGCGCCAGCAGCCCCACAGTCACCGGGGAGCTGTTTTTT.

This clonotype was found many times. This sequence joins TRBV6-8 and TRBJ1-1; 7 bases map to TRBD1. With 2 bases clipped from V and 4 bases from J, the junction kept 4 bases outside the gene matches. This CDR3 has 14 residues. Germline values: CDR1 MNHGY, CDR2 SAAAGT. The CDR3 DNA reads TGTGCCAGCAGTTACAGCGCAGGGGGCACTGAAGCTTTCTTT. Amino acids: CASSYSAGGTEAFF.

This chain joins TRBV27 and TRBJ2-1; 9 bases agree with TRBD2. The J segment lost 5 bases and the V segment lost 6 bases, leaving 11 bases of the junction unmatched. The V gene's germline CDR1 is MNHEY and CDR2 SMNVEV (reference sequence). The CDR3 has 16 residues. CDR3 loop: CASRLSGGAPHNEQFF. The CDR3 coding sequence is TGTGCCAGCAGACTTAGCGGGGGCGCCCCTCACAATGAGCAGTTCTTC.

This clonotype was recorded at least ten times. The V call is TRBV7-9, the J call TRBJ2-1; perhaps TRBD2 as D (7 bases). CDR3 length: 17 amino acids. CDR1 is SEHNR and CDR2 is FQNEAQ in the germline V gene (reference sequence). V was pared by 5 bases and J by 4 bases, with 21 bases between. For the CDR3, the DNA is TGTGCCAGCAGCCAAACACTCGGGGGGCCCGTTTACAATGAGCAGTTCTTC. The encoded protein is CASSQTLGGPVYNEQFF.

Many counts were recorded for this clonotype. This sequence joins TRBV29-1 and TRBJ2-1; 7 nucleotides agree with TRBD2. With 2 bases clipped from V and 8 bases from J, the junction kept 3 bases outside the gene matches. This CDR3 has 12 residues. Per germline, CDR1 SQVTM and CDR2 ANQGSEA. CDR3 protein: CSVETRGDEQFF. CDR3 sequence (DNA): TGCAGCGTTGAAACCCGGGGGGATGAGCAGTTCTTC.

This chain joins TRBV3-1 and TRBJ2-1, with D possibly TRBD2 on 6 matching bases. Germline CDR1 is LGHDT and CDR2 is YNNKEL (reference sequence). The CDR3 spans 13 residues. Trimming pared 7 bases from V and 7 bases from J, leaving 14 bases between. DNA of the CDR3: TGTGCCAGCACCCACGGGGGAAGGAATGAGCAGTTCTTC. It yields the protein CASTHGGRNEQFF.